This record covers a single TCR beta chain. Its target is not known. This specimen belongs to a study of T cells in Graves' hyperthyroidism and ophthalmopathy. General study findings and limits: By a 13 V-J model, ophthalmopathy was set apart from stable hyperthyroidism. Most clonotypes that expanded in the thyroid above 0.001 also showed up in blood.

Germline CDR1 reads SGHAT; CDR2 reads FQNNGV. Trimming cost V 5 bases and J 0 bases, with 11 bases left between them. The CDR3 runs to 15 residues. Researchers took RNA transcripts and amplified the TCR beta CDR3 regions from them. A first-round RT-PCR of the TCR CDR3 used the HTBI primer set. TCRdb processed the multiplex PCR reads anew with MiXCR; each CDR3 protein has one entry. Of roughly 500,000 distinct CDR3 sequences listed, around a quarter are singletons. Material for sequencing was blood. The chain carries TRBV11-2 and TRBJ1-3; TRBD1 might be the D (5 bases). This sequence was found in a woman aged 30 to 39 with Graves' ophthalmopathy. The CDR3 DNA is TGTGCCAGCAGCACCTCCGGGGGCTCTGGAAACACCATATATTTT. Translation: CASSTSGGSGNTIYF.